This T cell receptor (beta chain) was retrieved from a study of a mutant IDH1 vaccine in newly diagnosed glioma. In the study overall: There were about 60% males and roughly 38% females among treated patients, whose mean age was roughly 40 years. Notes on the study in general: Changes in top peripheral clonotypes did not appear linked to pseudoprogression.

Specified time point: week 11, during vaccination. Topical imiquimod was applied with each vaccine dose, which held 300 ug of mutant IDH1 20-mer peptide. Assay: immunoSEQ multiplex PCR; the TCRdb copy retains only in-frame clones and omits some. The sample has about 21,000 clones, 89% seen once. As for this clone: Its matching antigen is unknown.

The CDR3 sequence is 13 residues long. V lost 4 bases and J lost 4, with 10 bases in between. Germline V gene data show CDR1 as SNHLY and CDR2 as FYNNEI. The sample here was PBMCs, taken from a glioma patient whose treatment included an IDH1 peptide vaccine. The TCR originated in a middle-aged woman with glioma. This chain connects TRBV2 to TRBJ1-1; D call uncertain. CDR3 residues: CASSASSGTEAFF. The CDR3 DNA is TGTGCCAGCAGTGCTTCTTCGGGCACTGAAGCTTTCTTT. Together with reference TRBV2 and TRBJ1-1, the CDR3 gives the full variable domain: EPEVTQTPSHQVTQMGQEVILRCVPISNHLYFYWYRQILGQKVEFLVSFYNNEISEKSEIFDDQFSVERPDGSNFTLKIRSTKLEDSAMYFCASSASSGTEAFFGQGTRLTVV.